This T cell receptor (beta chain) was captured in a study of blood T cell repertoires in COVID-19. Assay used: immunoSEQ multiplex PCR; TCRdb lists only in-frame clones, some missing. The sample records about 200,000 clones, over 75% being singletons. This CDR3 is built from 13 residues. Germline loops: CDR1 SGHTA, CDR2 FQGNSA. Trimming cost V 7 bases and J 6 bases, with 15 bases left between them. Material: peripheral blood. The V call is TRBV7-2, the J call TRBJ1-1, with D possibly TRBD1 on 5 matching bases. The TCR sequence derives from a man between 45 and 60 years old with acute or convalescent COVID-19. The chain's CDR3 is CASTRGGFAEAFF. The CDR3 DNA follows: TGTGCCAGCACCCGGGGGGGGTTCGCTGAAGCTTTCTTT. The entire variable domain, with the rest obtained from reference TRBV7-2 and TRBJ1-1, is as follows: GAGVSQSPSNKVTEKGKDVELRCDPISGHTALYWYRQSLGQGLEFLIYFQGNSAPDKSGLPSDRFSAERTGGSVSTLTIQRTQQEDSAVYLCASTRGGFAEAFFGQGTRLTVV.